Described below is a single T cell receptor (beta chain) sequence and its context. This record belongs to a study of cytomegalovirus exposure and HLA in healthy donors. PCR primers comprised 60 Vbeta and 13 Jbeta primers. TCRdb's copy holds only in-frame clones and misses some; the assay was immunoSEQ multiplex PCR. The profile shows about 61,000 clones, more than 80% of them singletons. Germline CDR1 SGHVS, CDR2 FQNEAQ. V lost 5 bases and J lost 5, with 6 bases in between. This CDR3 has 11 amino acids. Sequenced sample: PBMCs. The chain is built from TRBV7-8 and TRBJ2-5; D is unresolved. The receptor's source is a man aged 30 to 45 in good health and CMV-seropositive. The CDR3 protein is CASSPMETQYF. Here the CDR3 DNA reads TGTGCCAGCAGCCCCATGGAGACCCAGTACTTC.